What follows are 29 T cell receptor beta chains derived from one specimen sequenced in a study of OX40 agonist ivuxolimab in advanced cancers. The method was immunoSEQ multiplex PCR; TCRdb's version includes in-frame clones alone and lacks a portion of them. The sample lists about 62,000 clones, 85% to 95% seen once, with around an eighth in the top ten. Source: CD4+ or CD8+ T cells sorted from blood, taken in a trial of the OX40 agonist ivuxolimab. The receptors shown here come from an adult with an advanced solid tumor such as melanoma, head and neck, liver or kidney cancer.

This rearrangement joins TRBV6-6 to TRBJ2-3, with a tentative D call TRBD2 (6 bases). Trimming removed 0 bases at V and 4 bases at J, with 14 bases between. The CDR3 extends over 16 amino acids. In germline, CDR1 is MNHNY, CDR2 SVGAGI (reference sequence). The DNA of the CDR3 is TGTGCCAGCAGTTACTCATACGGGAGTAAGGCAGATACGCAGTATTTT. Its translation is CASSYSYGSKADTQYF.

The chain recombines TRBV9 with TRBJ2-1; a weak D match, TRBD2 (5 bases). Germline lookup yields CDR1 SGDLS and CDR2 YYNGEE. CDR3 length: 15 amino acids. Deletions cut 0 bases from V and 1 base from J, with 8 bases between. CDR3 nucleotides: TGTGCCAGCAGCGTAGTTCCGGGGTCCTACAATGAGCAGTTCTTC. The encoded protein is CASSVVPGSYNEQFF.

The chain links TRBV7-3 to TRBJ1-2; 10 positions agree with TRBD1. Germline CDR1 SGHTA, CDR2 FQGTGA. J was trimmed by 6 bases and V by 2 bases; bases with no gene match: 12. This CDR3 comprises 17 residues. This CDR3 is CASSLSDRDRGPNGYTF. The DNA of the CDR3 is TGTGCCAGCAGCTTATCCGATAGGGACAGGGGTCCTAATGGCTACACCTTC.

This rearrangement joins TRBV7-9 to TRBJ1-4, with D perhaps matching TRBD1 (5 bases). This CDR3 is 16 amino acids long. The V end lost 5 bases, the J end lost 1 base, and 14 bases lay between the germline ends. The germline gives CDR1 SEHNR, CDR2 FQNEAQ (reference sequence). CDR3 sequence: CASSPDSERTNEKLFF. DNA for the CDR3: TGTGCCAGCAGCCCCGACAGCGAAAGAACTAATGAAAAACTGTTTTTT.

The genes are TRBV19 and TRBJ1-1; possible D gene TRBD1, 5 bases. Trimming pared 5 bases from V and 4 bases from J, leaving 14 bases between. Germline assignment: CDR1 LNHDA and CDR2 SQIVND (reference sequence). The CDR3 is 14 residues long. DNA for the CDR3: TGTGCCAGTAGTTCCCAGGGTGGGGGCACTGAAGCTTTCTTT. Encoded protein: CASSSQGGGTEAFF.

This chain's CDR3 is CASSGLTTEAFF. CDR3 coding DNA: TGTGCCAGCAGTGGACTTACCACTGAAGCTTTCTTT. The V gene is TRBV6-1, the J gene TRBJ1-1, with unresolved D. CDR1 is MNHNS, CDR2 SASEGT, per germline. The CDR3 is 12 residues long. V shed 4 bases and J shed 4 bases, with 7 bases lying between them.

This sequence joins TRBV19 and TRBJ1-3, with a weak D call TRBD1 (6 bases). Germline lookup yields CDR1 LNHDA and CDR2 SQIVND (reference sequence). The V end lost 7 bases, the J end lost 0 bases, and 22 bases lay between the germline ends. The CDR3 is 18 residues long. CDR3 loop: CASTATWGAWSSGNTIYF. In DNA form, the CDR3 reads TGTGCCAGTACCGCAACGTGGGGGGCCTGGAGCTCTGGAAACACCATATATTTT.

This clone is a singleton in its sample. The V gene is TRBV15, the J gene TRBJ2-7; TRBD2 aligns across 11 bases. Germline assignment: CDR1 LNHNV and CDR2 YYDKDF (reference sequence). J lost 5 bases, V lost 4 bases, and 7 bases had no gene match. The CDR3 length is 15 residues. This chain's CDR3 is CATSTIAGGADEQYF. The CDR3 DNA follows: TGTGCCACCAGCACCATAGCGGGAGGGGCCGACGAGCAGTACTTC. Supplemented by reference TRBV15 and TRBJ2-7, the full variable domain reads DAMVIQNPRYQVTQFGKPVTLSCSQTLNHNVMYWYQQKSSQAPKLLFHYYDKDFNNEADTPDNFQSRRPNTSFCFLDIRSPGLGDTAMYLCATSTIAGGADEQYFGPGTRLTVT.

This clone was detected a few times. This chain links TRBV30 with TRBJ1-1; D gene uncertain. The CDR3 length is 11 residues. V was clipped by 3 bases and J by 3 bases, with 5 bases between them. Germline assignment: CDR1 GTSNPN and CDR2 SVGIG (reference sequence). The CDR3 DNA sequence: TGTGCCTGGAGGGAGTACACTGAAGCTTTCTTT. As protein: CAWREYTEAFF. The full variable domain, with the rest looked up from reference TRBV30 and TRBJ1-1, is SQTIHQWPATLVQPVGSPLSLECTVEGTSNPNLYWYRQAAGRGLQLLFYSVGIGQISSEVPQNLSASRPQDRQFILSSKKLLLSDSGFYLCAWREYTEAFFGQGTRLTVV.

The table lists this clone with a count of one. The chain uses TRBV19 and TRBJ2-2, with D hard to call. The V gene lost 6 bases and the J gene lost 4 bases, with 12 bases spanning the gap. Germline V lookup: CDR1 LNHDA, CDR2 SQIVND (reference sequence). This CDR3 spans 14 amino acids. The CDR3 loop is CASRGAGGTGELFF. CDR3 DNA: TGTGCCAGTAGAGGAGCCGGTGGCACCGGGGAGCTGTTTTTT.

The gene calls are TRBV6-1 and TRBJ2-7, with TRBD1 matching over 7 bases. The V gene end was trimmed by 6 bases and the J gene end by 10 bases; junction bases not matched to a gene: 9. This CDR3 region has 12 residues. Germline CDR1 and CDR2: MNHNS and SASEGT. The DNA for the CDR3 is TGTGCCAGCAGGCTGACAGGGTCGGAACAGTACTTC. Its protein is CASRLTGSEQYF.

This chain uses TRBV7-9 with TRBJ2-5, with 12 bases fitting TRBD2. From germline, CDR1 is SEHNR and CDR2 FQNEAQ (reference sequence). V dropped 5 bases and J dropped 1; count of bases not matched to a gene: 5. The CDR3 runs 16 residues. This CDR3 reads CASSDGLAGTQETQYF. Here the CDR3 DNA reads TGTGCCAGCAGCGACGGACTAGCGGGAACCCAAGAGACCCAGTACTTC.

The genes are TRBV19 and TRBJ1-2, with 8 nucleotides matching TRBD1. V shed 8 bases, J shed 0 bases, and the junction held 11 bases outside the gene matches. The V gene's germline CDR1 is LNHDA and CDR2 SQIVND (reference sequence). The length of the CDR3 is 16 residues. CDR3 sequence reads: CASAISGGLANYGYTF. The CDR3 nucleotides are TGTGCCAGTGCAATCTCAGGGGGCCTTGCTAACTATGGCTACACCTTC.

Of note for this clone: One end of the junction fails to match germline, which may point to a read error. The same CDR3 arises from other DNA sequences in this sample as well. The rearrangement joins TRBV6-1 to TRBJ1-6; no clear D. This CDR3 contains 15 residues. Germline V gene lookup returns CDR1 MNHNS and CDR2 SASEGT. CDR3 residues: CASSEGRIVNSPLHF. DNA for the CDR3: TGTGCCAGCAGTGAAGGCCGAATAGTTAATTCACCCCTCCATTTT.

CDR3 bases: TGTGCCAGCAGCTTAAGTTTGGCCGCCGGCTACGAGCAGTACTTC. This gives the protein CASSLSLAAGYEQYF. V and J are TRBV7-9 and TRBJ2-7; D is undetermined. CDR3 length: 15 residues. V was trimmed by 2 bases and J by 3 bases, leaving 14 bases between them. Germline values: CDR1 SEHNR, CDR2 FQNEAQ (reference sequence). The full variable domain, completed using reference TRBV7-9 and TRBJ2-7, is DTGVSQNPRHKITKRGQNVTFRCDPISEHNRLYWYRQTLGQGPEFLTYFQNEAQLEKSRLLSDRFSAERPKGSFSTLEIQRTEQGDSAMYLCASSLSLAAGYEQYFGPGTRLTVT.

The V gene is TRBV19, the J gene TRBJ1-5, with a tentative D call TRBD1 (5 bases). The CDR3 covers 17 residues. The V gene lost 3 bases and the J gene lost 1 base, with 16 bases spanning the gap. Germline assignment: CDR1 LNHDA and CDR2 SQIVND (reference sequence). CDR3 protein: CASSMEWGTGSNQPQHF. The CDR3 DNA is TGTGCCAGTAGTATGGAGTGGGGCACTGGGAGCAATCAGCCCCAGCATTTT.

The chain has TRBV28 and TRBJ1-4; D remains ambiguous. This CDR3 comprises 15 residues. CDR1 and CDR2 from the germline V gene are MDHEN and SYDVKM. With 6 bases removed from V and 6 bases from J, the gap between germline ends came to 17 bases. CDR3 region: CASRQRDYPYEKLFF. As DNA, the CDR3 is TGTGCCAGCAGACAGAGGGATTACCCCTATGAAAAACTGTTTTTT.

The rearrangement joins TRBV6-5 to TRBJ2-7, with D possibly matching TRBD1 (5 bases). The germline V and J ends were trimmed by 2 bases and 3 bases, with 11 bases remaining between them. Germline-derived CDR1 and CDR2 are MNHEY and SVGAGI. The CDR3 totals 14 residues. This CDR3 is CASSYRTNIYEQYF. The CDR3 DNA reads TGTGCCAGCAGTTACCGGACAAATATCTACGAGCAGTACTTC.

The V and J genes are TRBV4-2 and TRBJ2-3, with 8 positions matching TRBD2. With V trimmed by 5 bases and J by 5 bases, 9 bases remained unmatched. The CDR3 spans 15 residues. Germline values: CDR1 LGHNA, CDR2 YNFKEQ. The CDR3 region has the DNA TGTGCCAGCAGCAAAGGAGCGGGAGCGGGAGATACGCAGTATTTT. Its translation: CASSKGAGAGDTQYF.

The chain links TRBV15 to TRBJ2-7; 9 nucleotides match TRBD1. The junction had 9 bases not matched to a gene; V was cut back by 4 bases and J by 2 bases. The CDR3 contains 16 residues. CDR1 LNHNV and CDR2 YYDKDF come from the germline V gene (reference sequence). The CDR3 region has the DNA TGTGCCACCAGCATAAAACAGGGGGCCGGGGCCTACGAGCAGTACTTC. Protein product: CATSIKQGAGAYEQYF.

This chain uses TRBV9 with TRBJ2-1; D perhaps matches TRBD2 (6 bases). The V and J ends lost 2 bases and 9 bases respectively, with 12 bases between them. Germline V CDR1 and CDR2: SGDLS, YYNGEE. The CDR3 covers 13 residues. CDR3: CASSVGGAGEQFF. The CDR3 DNA reads as TGTGCCAGCAGCGTGGGGGGAGCTGGTGAGCAGTTCTTC.

This chain links TRBV27 with TRBJ1-2; 9 bases align to TRBD1. CDR3 length equals 13 residues. CDR1 and CDR2 from the germline V gene are MNHEY and SMNVEV (reference sequence). The trim removed 5 bases at V and 7 bases at J, leaving 5 bases unmatched. CDR3 bases: TGTGCCAGCAGTCCACAGGGGGCGATTGGCTACACCTTC. This codes for CASSPQGAIGYTF.

V is TRBV6-6 and J is TRBJ1-1; D uncertain. Germline V CDR1 and CDR2: MNHNY, SVGAGI (reference sequence). Trimming shortened V by 0 bases and J by 1 base, and 6 bases separated the two germline ends. The CDR3 loop spans 14 amino acids. The CDR3 sequence: CASSYSLGNTEAFF. The CDR3 DNA is TGTGCCAGCAGTTACTCGCTGGGGAACACTGAAGCTTTCTTT.

The CDR3 DNA reads as TGTGCCAGCAGCCGAGGGAGTTATGGCTACACCTTC. Translated, it gives CASSRGSYGYTF. The rearrangement uses TRBV6-6 and TRBJ1-2; D unclear. The germline V gene has CDR1 MNHNY and CDR2 SVGAGI (reference sequence). The CDR3 is made up of 12 amino acids. Between the trimmed V and J ends, which lost 6 bases and 5 bases, there was a span of 10 bases.

CDR3 amino acids: CATSRGRTGSYGYTF. CDR3 sequence (DNA): TGTGCCACCAGCAGAGGCCGGACCGGGTCCTATGGCTACACCTTC. The V gene is TRBV15, the J gene TRBJ1-2; D remains ambiguous. The V and J ends lost 1 base and 4 bases respectively, with 13 bases between them. The germline V gene has CDR1 LNHNV and CDR2 YYDKDF (reference sequence). This CDR3 is built from 15 residues.

V usage is TRBV5-1 and J usage is TRBJ2-5, with 8 bases lining up with TRBD1. Germline lookup yields CDR1 SGHRS and CDR2 YFSETQ. Germline trimming cut 4 bases from V and 6 bases from J; bases unmatched to any gene: 11. The CDR3 runs 15 residues. The chain's CDR3 is CASSLKTGVAKTQYF. Written as DNA, the CDR3 is TGCGCCAGCAGCCTGAAGACAGGGGTAGCAAAGACCCAGTACTTC. Full variable domain (outside the CDR3, taken from reference TRBV5-1 and TRBJ2-5): KAGVTQTPRYLIKTRGQQVTLSCSPISGHRSVSWYQQTPGQGLQFLFEYFSETQRNKGNFPGRFSGRQFSNSRSEMNVSTLELGDSALYLCASSLKTGVAKTQYFGPGTRLLVL.

V and J are TRBV7-8 and TRBJ2-7, with D uncertain. Trimming shortened V by 4 bases and J by 2 bases, and 18 bases separated the two germline ends. Germline V gives CDR1 SGHVS, CDR2 FQNEAQ. The CDR3 contains 16 residues. The CDR3 coding sequence is TGTGCCAGCAGCTCCCCCACGAAGGGAAGTACCTACGAGCAGTACTTC. This encodes CASSSPTKGSTYEQYF. The full variable domain, completed using reference TRBV7-8 and TRBJ2-7, is GAGVSQSPRYKVAKRGQDVALRCDPISGHVSLFWYQQALGQGPEFLTYFQNEAQLDKSGLPSDRFFAERPEGSVSTLKIQRTQQEDSAVYLCASSSPTKGSTYEQYFGPGTRLTVT.

The gene calls are TRBV7-6 and TRBJ2-7, with TRBD1 matching 7 bases. Germline V gene data show CDR1 as SGHVS and CDR2 as FNYEAQ. V lost 1 base to trimming and J lost 6 bases; unmatched junction nucleotides: 6. CDR3 length: 14 amino acids. CDR3 residues: CASSLVLSGGEQYF. The CDR3 nucleotides are TGTGCCAGCAGCTTAGTTTTGTCAGGGGGCGAGCAGTACTTC.

The chain has TRBV6-6 and TRBJ1-2; D gene unclear. V lost 2 bases, J lost 7 bases, and 11 bases lay in between. The CDR3 runs to 13 residues. Germline V gene lookup returns CDR1 MNHNY and CDR2 SVGAGI (reference sequence). The CDR3 coding sequence is TGTGCCAGCAGTTACGAGGGTAGCGGTGGCTACACCTTC. Translation: CASSYEGSGGYTF.